This record looks at one TCR beta chain sequence and its context. The data are from a study of blood T cells in healthy people across ages. Germline V CDR1 and CDR2: SGHAT, FQNNGV. The CDR3 is made up of 16 amino acids. V shed 3 bases and J 5 bases; nucleotides not matched to a gene: 7. Per sample, a minimum of 7 million PBMCs were isolated. The authors ran a second PCR of about 7 to 12 cycles using a sample-barcoded 5' primer and a J-beta primer mix. From the 5' RACE reads, TCRdb called clonotypes with MiXCR, one entry per CDR3 protein. This table has roughly 800,000 distinct CDR3 sequences, approximately 24% appearing once. This sample also belongs to another study, concerning T cells of mothers and their children. That study adds: All donors were healthy and Caucasian; they were a few mothers and their six children. The entire RNA extract went into cDNA synthesis at approximately 1.4 ug per 15 ul. No clone of persistent microchimeric T cells was detected.

This TCR came from a boy aged 10-17 years in good health. Sequencing was carried out using blood. The rearrangement joins TRBV11-2 to TRBJ2-5; 12 nucleotides align to TRBD1. In DNA form, the CDR3 reads TGTGCCAGCAGCTTTAGTGGGACAGGGGGCATGGAGACCCAGTACTTC. Translating gives CASSFSGTGGMETQYF. Based on the CDR3 plus reference TRBV11-2 and TRBJ2-5, the full variable domain is EAGVAQSPRYKIIEKRQSVAFWCNPISGHATLYWYQQILGQGPKLLIQFQNNGVVDDSQLPKDRFSAERLKGVDSTLKIQPAKLEDSAVYLCASSFSGTGGMETQYFGPGTRLLVL.